Following are 27 T cell receptor beta chains from one sample sequenced in a study of siplizumab effects on memory and regulatory T cells. TCRdb's table, derived via immunoSEQ multiplex PCR, lists solely in-frame clones and lacks some. The table records about 55,000 clones, about 97% of them present only once. The sequencing sample was made of naive CD4+ T cells sorted from blood. These TCRs come from a human donor in good health.

This clone has only one observation. V gene TRBV18 combines with J gene TRBJ2-7; D may be TRBD1 or TRBD2 (5 bases each). CDR1 is KGHSH, CDR2 LQKENI, per germline. The ends were cut back, 6 bases at V and 2 bases at J, with 17 bases in the middle. The CDR3 runs to 15 residues. The CDR3 sequence: CASSRFRDGTYEQYF. CDR3 coding DNA: TGTGCCAGCTCTCGTTTCCGGGACGGGACCTACGAGCAGTACTTC.

The V gene is TRBV11-3, the J gene TRBJ1-1, with D unresolved. V was shortened by 0 bases and J by 0 bases, with 11 bases between the two germline ends. Germline V gene sequence: CDR1 SGHNT, CDR2 YENEEA. This CDR3 region has 16 residues. CDR3 DNA sequence: TGTGCCAGCAGCTTAGAAAGGCGGATCATGAACACTGAAGCTTTCTTT. This codes for CASSLERRIMNTEAFF. Filled out from reference TRBV11-3 and TRBJ1-1, the complete variable domain reads EAGVVQSPRYKIIEKKQPVAFWCNPISGHNTLYWYLQNLGQGPELLIRYENEEAVDDSQLPKDRFSAERLKGVDSTLKIQPAELGDSAVYLCASSLERRIMNTEAFFGQGTRLTVV.

A single count supports this clone. The chain has TRBV7-8 and TRBJ1-5; D might be TRBD1 (6 bases). Germline CDR1 reads SGHVS; CDR2 reads FQNEAQ. The CDR3 has 15 residues. V dropped 1 base and J dropped 6 bases, with 13 bases sitting between them. CDR3 in amino acids: CASSLDGRGGQPQHF. The CDR3 DNA sequence: TGTGCCAGCAGCTTAGATGGCAGGGGCGGTCAGCCCCAGCATTTT. Looking up the rest from reference TRBV7-8 and TRBJ1-5 gives the full variable domain: GAGVSQSPRYKVAKRGQDVALRCDPISGHVSLFWYQQALGQGPEFLTYFQNEAQLDKSGLPSDRFFAERPEGSVSTLKIQRTQQEDSAVYLCASSLDGRGGQPQHFGDGTRLSIL.

This chain connects TRBV9 to TRBJ2-1; the D gene is possibly TRBD1 (5 bases). There are 15 residues in the CDR3. The germline V gene encodes CDR1 SGDLS and CDR2 YYNGEE. V dropped 0 bases and J dropped 2 bases, with 9 bases sitting between them. The CDR3, as DNA: TGTGCCAGCAGCGTAGGGACACCTACCTACAATGAGCAGTTCTTC. Translated, it gives CASSVGTPTYNEQFF.

This chain connects TRBV15 to TRBJ2-5; no clear D. This CDR3 is 16 amino acids long. CDR1 LNHNV and CDR2 YYDKDF come from the germline V gene (reference sequence). Trimming took off 4 bases at V and 4 bases at J, with 19 bases between the two ends. Here the CDR3 reads CATSKPNPAVVETQYF. The CDR3 nucleotides read TGTGCCACCAGCAAACCCAACCCCGCCGTGGTAGAGACCCAGTACTTC.

This clone was seen just once. This chain uses TRBV5-1 with TRBJ2-5; possible D gene TRBD1, 6 bases. TRBJ2-7 explains the end of the DNA better; the J call may be wrong. This CDR3 region has 15 residues. Germline lookup yields CDR1 SGHRS and CDR2 YFSETQ. The CDR3 DNA is TGCGCCAGCAGCATCCAGGGGCAACTCACCTACGAGCAGTACTTC. Translating gives CASSIQGQLTYEQYF.

V usage is TRBV18 and J usage is TRBJ1-3; 7 positions agree with TRBD1. Germline V lookup: CDR1 KGHSH, CDR2 LQKENI. Trimming at V came to 3 bases and at J to 0 bases, leaving 2 bases not matched to a gene. The CDR3 length is 15 residues. In DNA, the CDR3 is TGTGCCAGCTCACCCCGGGACAGCTCTGGAAACACCATATATTTT. Its translation is CASSPRDSSGNTIYF.

The chain joins TRBV15 to TRBJ2-3, with 7 bases that match TRBD1. Germline loops: CDR1 LNHNV, CDR2 YYDKDF (reference sequence). Losses at the gene ends were 4 bases for V and 2 bases for J; bases not matched to a gene: 6. There are 15 residues in the CDR3. CDR3 coding DNA: TGTGCCACCAGCACCCGGGACAGTTACACAGATACGCAGTATTTT. Translation gives CATSTRDSYTDTQYF.

This clone has only one observation. The chain employs TRBV5-1 and TRBJ2-7; 12 bases fit TRBD2. The length of the CDR3 is 15 residues. Germline CDR1 reads SGHRS; CDR2 reads YFSETQ. V was pared by 0 bases and J by 2 bases, with 0 bases of the junction left unmatched. CDR3 DNA sequence: TGCGCCAGCAGCTTGGCTAGCGGGAGGGCCTACGAGCAGTACTTC. Encoded protein: CASSLASGRAYEQYF.

V gene TRBV29-1 combines with J gene TRBJ1-3; no definite D call. This CDR3 has 13 amino acids. V was shortened by 4 bases and J by 0 bases, with 7 bases between the two germline ends. Germline lookup yields CDR1 SQVTM and CDR2 ANQGSEA. Here the CDR3 DNA reads TGCAGCGTTGGACTCCCCTCTGGAAACACCATATATTTT. Translated: CSVGLPSGNTIYF.

The rearrangement uses TRBV30 and TRBJ2-7; unclear D gene. There are 14 residues in the CDR3. V lost 1 base, J lost 1 base, and 11 bases lay in between. The germline V gene has CDR1 GTSNPN and CDR2 SVGIG (reference sequence). The CDR3 DNA follows: TGTGCCTGGAGTGATGTCCCCTTATCCTACGAGCAGTACTTC. It translates to CAWSDVPLSYEQYF.

V and J are TRBV10-3 and TRBJ2-7; D is undetermined. V dropped 4 bases and J dropped 0 bases, with 7 bases sitting between them. The CDR3 sequence is 13 residues long. Per germline, CDR1 ENHRY and CDR2 SYGVKD. This CDR3 reads CAISGAPSYEQYF. The CDR3 nucleotides are TGTGCCATCAGTGGGGCACCCTCCTACGAGCAGTACTTC.

The chain uses TRBV11-3 and TRBJ2-5, with D possibly TRBD2 on 6 matching bases. The germline gives CDR1 SGHNT, CDR2 YENEEA. V lost 4 bases, J lost 3 bases, and 15 bases lay in between. The CDR3 is 15 residues long. In nucleotides, the CDR3 is TGTGCCAGCAGCTCAAGGGCGGGAATCGAAGAGACCCAGTACTTC. Translated, it gives CASSSRAGIEETQYF.

The V gene is TRBV5-4, the J gene TRBJ1-2, with 7 positions matching TRBD1. The CDR3 has 17 residues. V lost 0 bases, J lost 4 bases, and 12 bases stayed unmatched. CDR1 is SGHNT and CDR2 is YYREEE in the germline V gene (reference sequence). In nucleotides, the CDR3 is TGTGCCAGCAGCTTGGAGGCGGGGGCAGGGGGTGGCTATGGCTACACCTTC. The encoded protein is CASSLEAGAGGGYGYTF.

The V call is TRBV12-5, the J call TRBJ2-3, with D tentatively TRBD1 or TRBD2 (5 bases each). There are 14 residues in the CDR3. V shed 2 bases and J shed 2 bases, with 8 bases lying between them. The V gene's germline CDR1 is LGHNT and CDR2 FRNRAP. The CDR3 sequence: CASGLPGTTDTQYF. DNA for the CDR3: TGTGCTAGTGGTTTGCCTGGGACCACAGATACGCAGTATTTT.

J is TRBJ1-3 and V is TRBV5-1; D is possibly TRBD1 (5 bases). Germline assignment: CDR1 SGHRS and CDR2 YFSETQ. This CDR3 spans 13 amino acids. V gave up 5 bases and J gave up 7 bases, with 13 bases separating them. The CDR3 loop reads CASRRGEGNTIYF. CDR3 in DNA: TGCGCCAGCAGACGTGGGGAGGGGAACACCATATATTTT.

The V and J genes are TRBV30 and TRBJ2-7, with TRBD2 identical over 7 bases. Germline V gives CDR1 GTSNPN, CDR2 SVGIG (reference sequence). CDR3 length: 13 amino acids. With V trimmed by 2 bases and J by 3 bases, 4 bases remained unmatched. This chain's CDR3 is CAWSRDYLYEQYF. The CDR3 coding sequence is TGTGCCTGGAGTAGGGACTATCTCTACGAGCAGTACTTC. The full variable domain, in which reference TRBV30 and TRBJ2-7 provide the parts outside the CDR3, is SQTIHQWPATLVQPVGSPLSLECTVEGTSNPNLYWYRQAAGRGLQLLFYSVGIGQISSEVPQNLSASRPQDRQFILSSKKLLLSDSGFYLCAWSRDYLYEQYFGPGTRLTVT.

The J gene is TRBJ1-3, the V gene TRBV18; D remains unclear. This CDR3 comprises 14 residues. The ends were cut back, 2 bases at V and 7 bases at J, with 12 bases in the middle. Germline lookup yields CDR1 KGHSH and CDR2 LQKENI. This chain's CDR3 is CASSPFNKRNTIYF. The CDR3 nucleotides are TGTGCCAGCTCACCATTTAATAAACGGAACACCATATATTTT.

The chain links TRBV6-4 to TRBJ2-2; tentatively, D is TRBD1 (5 bases). V was clipped by 6 bases and J by 4 bases, with 12 bases between them. This CDR3 comprises 14 residues. The germline CDR1 and CDR2 sequences are MRHNA and SNTAGT. The CDR3, as DNA: TGTGCCAGCAGGAGGTTAGGGGCCACCGGGGAGCTGTTTTTT. Translation gives CASRRLGATGELFF.

The genes are TRBV7-2 and TRBJ2-7; 9 nucleotides line up with TRBD1. Per the germline V gene, CDR1 is SGHTA and CDR2 is FQGNSA. The CDR3 length is 14 residues. The V and J ends lost 4 bases and 2 bases, in that order; junction bases with no gene match: 3. CDR3: CASSSTGGPYEQYF. The CDR3 coding sequence is TGTGCCAGCAGCTCGACAGGGGGGCCCTACGAGCAGTACTTC.

This rearrangement joins TRBV6-1 to TRBJ2-7, with TRBD2 as a possible D gene (5 bases). Deletions cut 4 bases from V and 3 bases from J, with 7 bases between. This CDR3 comprises 12 residues. Germline V gene sequence: CDR1 MNHNS, CDR2 SASEGT. The CDR3 DNA reads TGTGCCAGCAGTGCCGCGGGCTACGAGCAGTACTTC. Its translation: CASSAAGYEQYF.

This chain joins TRBV5-5 and TRBJ2-7, with D perhaps matching TRBD1 (6 bases). The CDR3 has 13 residues. CDR1 and CDR2 (germline): SGHKS, YYEKEE (reference sequence). V shed 4 bases and J shed 2 bases, with 10 bases lying between them. The DNA of the CDR3 is TGTGCCAGCAGCGAACAGGGTCCCTACGAGCAGTACTTC. It encodes CASSEQGPYEQYF.

This chain connects TRBV28 to TRBJ2-3; D is ambiguous. V lost 10 bases and J lost 0, with 8 bases in between. The CDR3 length is 12 residues. CDR1 is MDHEN, CDR2 SYDVKM, per germline. The CDR3 region has the DNA TGTGCCATTGGCTCTAGCACAGATACGCAGTATTTT. Protein: CAIGSSTDTQYF.

V is TRBV13 and J is TRBJ2-1; 15 nucleotides align to TRBD2. CDR1 is PRHDT, CDR2 FYEKMQ, per germline (reference sequence). This CDR3 is built from 17 residues. The J segment lost 4 bases and the V segment lost 5 bases, leaving 6 bases of the junction unmatched. This CDR3 reads CASSMGTSGRRYNEQFF. CDR3 nucleotides: TGTGCCAGCAGCATGGGGACTAGCGGGAGGAGGTACAATGAGCAGTTCTTC.

The chain joins TRBV18 to TRBJ2-2; 7 bases map to TRBD1. The CDR3 contains 17 residues. V lost 2 bases, J lost 4 bases, and 10 bases stayed unmatched. Germline values: CDR1 KGHSH, CDR2 LQKENI. This chain's CDR3 is CASSPGLDRAVTGELFF. CDR3 bases: TGTGCCAGCTCACCAGGGCTTGACAGGGCGGTCACCGGGGAGCTGTTTTTT.

The V call is TRBV5-1, the J call TRBJ2-3; the D gene is possibly TRBD2 (5 bases). The length of the CDR3 is 15 residues. CDR1 SGHRS and CDR2 YFSETQ come from the germline V gene. The V and J ends lost 0 bases and 0 bases respectively, with 8 bases between them. The CDR3 spells CASSLAGGSTDTQYF. CDR3 nucleotides: TGCGCCAGCAGCTTGGCTGGCGGGAGCACAGATACGCAGTATTTT. The complete variable domain, with remaining parts taken from reference TRBV5-1 and TRBJ2-3, reads KAGVTQTPRYLIKTRGQQVTLSCSPISGHRSVSWYQQTPGQGLQFLFEYFSETQRNKGNFPGRFSGRQFSNSRSEMNVSTLELGDSALYLCASSLAGGSTDTQYFGPGTRLTVL.

The chain combines TRBV29-1 with TRBJ1-2; D is ambiguous. This CDR3 region has 13 residues. Germline V gene lookup returns CDR1 SQVTM and CDR2 ANQGSEA. The V and J ends lost 2 bases and 1 base respectively, with 8 bases between them. In nucleotides, the CDR3 is TGCAGCGTTGAATATGCTGTTAACTATGGCTACACCTTC. This encodes CSVEYAVNYGYTF.